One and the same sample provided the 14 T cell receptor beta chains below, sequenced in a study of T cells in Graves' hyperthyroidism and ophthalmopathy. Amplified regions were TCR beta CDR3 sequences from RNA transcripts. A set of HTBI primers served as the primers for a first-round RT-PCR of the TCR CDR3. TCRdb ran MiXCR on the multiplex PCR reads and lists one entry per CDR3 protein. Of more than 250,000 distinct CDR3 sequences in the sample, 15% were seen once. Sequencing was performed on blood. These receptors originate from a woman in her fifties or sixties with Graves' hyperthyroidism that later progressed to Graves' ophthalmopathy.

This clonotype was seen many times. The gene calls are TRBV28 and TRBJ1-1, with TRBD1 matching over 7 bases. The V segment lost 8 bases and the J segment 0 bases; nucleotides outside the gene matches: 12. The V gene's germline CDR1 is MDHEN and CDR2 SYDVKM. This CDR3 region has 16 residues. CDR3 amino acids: CASPRTGPTMNTEAFF. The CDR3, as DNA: TGTGCCAGCCCAAGGACAGGCCCAACCATGAACACTGAAGCTTTCTTT. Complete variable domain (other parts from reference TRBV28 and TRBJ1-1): DVKVTQSSRYLVKRTGEKVFLECVQDMDHENMFWYRQDPGLGLRLIYFSYDVKMKEKGDIPEGYSVSREKKERFSLILESASTNQTSMYLCASPRTGPTMNTEAFFGQGTRLTVV.

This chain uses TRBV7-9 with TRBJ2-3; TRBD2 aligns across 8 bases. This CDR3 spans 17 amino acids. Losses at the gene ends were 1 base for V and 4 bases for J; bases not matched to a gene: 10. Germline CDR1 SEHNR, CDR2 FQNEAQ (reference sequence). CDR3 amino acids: CASSLDQRERGADTQYF. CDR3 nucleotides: TGTGCCAGCAGCTTAGATCAGCGGGAGAGAGGGGCAGATACGCAGTATTTT.

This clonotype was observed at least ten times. Here the CDR3 reads CASSPSALYNEQFF. In nucleotides, the CDR3 is TGTGCCAGCAGCCCTAGCGCGCTCTACAATGAGCAGTTCTTC. The genes are TRBV7-3 and TRBJ2-1, with D possibly being TRBD2 (6 bases). The V end lost 5 bases, the J end lost 3 bases, and 11 bases lay between the germline ends. Germline V gene sequence: CDR1 SGHTA, CDR2 FQGTGA. The CDR3 extends over 14 amino acids.

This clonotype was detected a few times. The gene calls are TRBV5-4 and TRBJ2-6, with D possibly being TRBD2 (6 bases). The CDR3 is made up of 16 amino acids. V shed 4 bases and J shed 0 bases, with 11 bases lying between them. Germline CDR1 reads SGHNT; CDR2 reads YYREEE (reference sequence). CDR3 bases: TGTGCCAGCAGCCCGCGCGGGAACTCTGGGGCCAACGTCCTGACTTTC. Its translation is CASSPRGNSGANVLTF.

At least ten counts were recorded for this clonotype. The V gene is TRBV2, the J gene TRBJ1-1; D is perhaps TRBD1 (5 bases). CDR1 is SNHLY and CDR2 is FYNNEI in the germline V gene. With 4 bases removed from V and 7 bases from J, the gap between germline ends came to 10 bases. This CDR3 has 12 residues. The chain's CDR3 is CASSGQNGEAFF. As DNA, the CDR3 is TGTGCCAGCAGTGGACAGAATGGTGAAGCTTTCTTT.

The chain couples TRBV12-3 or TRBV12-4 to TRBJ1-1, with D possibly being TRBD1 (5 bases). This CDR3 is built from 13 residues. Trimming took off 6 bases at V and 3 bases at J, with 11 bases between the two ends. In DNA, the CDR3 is TGTGCCAGCAGCTATGACAGCTACACTGAAGCTTTCTTT. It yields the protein CASSYDSYTEAFF.

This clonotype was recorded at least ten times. CDR3 in amino acids: CASRDSPFNEKLFF. CDR3 in DNA: TGTGCCAGCAGAGACAGCCCATTTAATGAAAAACTGTTTTTT. V usage is TRBV2 and J usage is TRBJ1-4; weak D call: TRBD1 (5 bases). Germline-derived CDR1 and CDR2 are SNHLY and FYNNEI. Trimming took off 6 bases at V and 4 bases at J, with 12 bases between the two ends. The CDR3 runs to 14 residues.

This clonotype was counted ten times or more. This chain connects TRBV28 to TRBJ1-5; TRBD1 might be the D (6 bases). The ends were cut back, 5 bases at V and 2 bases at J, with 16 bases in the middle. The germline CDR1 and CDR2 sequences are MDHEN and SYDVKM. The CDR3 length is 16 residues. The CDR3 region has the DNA TGTGCCAGCAGTCCGGGTGGGGGCCGGGGCAATCAGCCCCAGCATTTT. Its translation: CASSPGGGRGNQPQHF. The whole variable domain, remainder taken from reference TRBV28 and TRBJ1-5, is DVKVTQSSRYLVKRTGEKVFLECVQDMDHENMFWYRQDPGLGLRLIYFSYDVKMKEKGDIPEGYSVSREKKERFSLILESASTNQTSMYLCASSPGGGRGNQPQHFGDGTRLSIL.

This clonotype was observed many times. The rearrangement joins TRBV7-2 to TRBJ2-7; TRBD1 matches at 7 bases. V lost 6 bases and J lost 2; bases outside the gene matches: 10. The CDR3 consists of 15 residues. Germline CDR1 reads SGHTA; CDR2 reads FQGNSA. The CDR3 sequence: CASSSRRDRTYEQYF. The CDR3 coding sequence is TGTGCCAGCAGTTCCCGACGGGACAGAACCTACGAGCAGTACTTC.

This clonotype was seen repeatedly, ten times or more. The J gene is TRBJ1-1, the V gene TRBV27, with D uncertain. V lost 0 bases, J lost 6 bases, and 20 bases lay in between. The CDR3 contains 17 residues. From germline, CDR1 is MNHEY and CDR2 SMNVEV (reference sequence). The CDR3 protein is CASSLSIFEGTLAEAFF. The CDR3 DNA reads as TGTGCCAGCAGTTTATCGATCTTTGAAGGTACGTTGGCTGAAGCTTTCTTT.

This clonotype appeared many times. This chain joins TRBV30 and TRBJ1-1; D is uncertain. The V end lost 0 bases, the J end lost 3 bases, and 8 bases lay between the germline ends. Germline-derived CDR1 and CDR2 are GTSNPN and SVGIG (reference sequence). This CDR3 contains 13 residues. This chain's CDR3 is CAWSVQPYTEAFF. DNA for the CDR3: TGTGCCTGGAGTGTACAGCCGTACACTGAAGCTTTCTTT. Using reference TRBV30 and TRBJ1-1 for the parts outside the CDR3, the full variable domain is SQTIHQWPATLVQPVGSPLSLECTVEGTSNPNLYWYRQAAGRGLQLLFYSVGIGQISSEVPQNLSASRPQDRQFILSSKKLLLSDSGFYLCAWSVQPYTEAFFGQGTRLTVV.

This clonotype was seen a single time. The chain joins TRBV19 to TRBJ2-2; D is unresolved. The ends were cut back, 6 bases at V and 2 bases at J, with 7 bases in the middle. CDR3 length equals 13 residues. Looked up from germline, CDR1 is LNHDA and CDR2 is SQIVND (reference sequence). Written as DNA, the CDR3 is TGTGCCAGTAGGGGGATTAACACCGGGGAGCTGTTTTTT. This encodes CASRGINTGELFF.

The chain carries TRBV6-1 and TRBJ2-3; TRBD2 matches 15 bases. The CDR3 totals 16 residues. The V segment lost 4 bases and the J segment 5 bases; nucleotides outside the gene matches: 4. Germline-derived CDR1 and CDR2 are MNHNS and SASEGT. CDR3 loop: CASSAWTSGREDTQYF. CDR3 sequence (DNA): TGTGCCAGCAGTGCCTGGACTAGCGGGAGGGAAGATACGCAGTATTTT.

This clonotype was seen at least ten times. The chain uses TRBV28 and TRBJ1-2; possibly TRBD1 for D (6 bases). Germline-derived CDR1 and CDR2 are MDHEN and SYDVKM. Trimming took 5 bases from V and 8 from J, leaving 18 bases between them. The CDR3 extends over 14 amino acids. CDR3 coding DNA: TGTGCCAGCAGTCCCCCTGGGGGGGCCAAGGGCTACACCTTC. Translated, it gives CASSPPGGAKGYTF.